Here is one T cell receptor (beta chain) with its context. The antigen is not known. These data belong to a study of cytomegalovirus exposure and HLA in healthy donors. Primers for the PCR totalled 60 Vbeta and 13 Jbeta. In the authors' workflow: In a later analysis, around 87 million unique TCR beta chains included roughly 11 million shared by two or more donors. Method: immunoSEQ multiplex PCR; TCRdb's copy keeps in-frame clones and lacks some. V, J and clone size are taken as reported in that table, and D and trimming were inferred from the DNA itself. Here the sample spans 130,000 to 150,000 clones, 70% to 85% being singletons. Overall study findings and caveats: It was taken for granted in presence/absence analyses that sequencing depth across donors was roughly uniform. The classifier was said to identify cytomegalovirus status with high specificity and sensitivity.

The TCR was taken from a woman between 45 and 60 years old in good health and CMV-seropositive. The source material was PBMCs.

This CDR3 reads CASSVDSGTLTNYGYTF. The CDR3 DNA sequence: TGTGCCAGCAGCGTAGACTCCGGGACACTAACTAACTATGGCTACACCTTC. This chain links TRBV9 with TRBJ1-2; a weak D match, TRBD1 (6 bases). CDR1 and CDR2 from the germline V gene are SGDLS and YYNGEE. The CDR3 runs 17 residues. V was clipped by 0 bases and J by 0 bases, with 15 bases between them.